A selection of T cell receptor beta chains follows, all from one sample in a study of blood T cell repertoires in COVID-19. TCRdb's table, derived via immunoSEQ multiplex PCR, lists solely in-frame clones and lacks some. Of a few hundred thousand clones in the sample, 89% are singletons; the top ten hold around 1.3%. Sequenced: peripheral blood. These receptors originate from a man aged 40-50 years with acute or convalescent COVID-19. The CDR3 runs from the conserved cysteine through the conserved F or W. A D gene is named only where the DNA matches it firmly. Clone size is shown for a subset of rows, as once, few, many or a class of expanded clone.

J gene	V gene	clone size	D gene	CDR3 length	CDR3 protein	CDR3 DNA
TRBJ1-2	TRBV4-1	-	TRBD1	13	CASSYRGDYGYTF	TGCGCCAGCAGCTACAGGGGGGACTATGGCTACACCTTC
TRBJ2-3	TRBV12-3/TRBV12-4	-	TRBD2	13	CASSFGGLDTQYF	TGTGCCAGCAGTTTCGGGGGGTTGGATACGCAGTATTTT
TRBJ2-7	TRBV19	-	TRBD1	15	CASSSIRQGYYEQYF	TGTGCCAGTAGTTCCATCCGACAGGGGTACTACGAGCAGTACTTC
TRBJ2-7	TRBV2	-	-	14	CASKLWGEGYEQYF	TGTGCCAGCAAACTATGGGGAGAGGGATACGAGCAGTACTTC
TRBJ2-7	TRBV2	-	-	15	CASKFFLGRGYEQYF	TGTGCCAGCAAATTCTTTTTGGGGCGAGGATACGAGCAGTACTTC
TRBJ2-1	TRBV7-3	-	TRBD2	14	CASSGAGSFREQFF	TGTGCCAGCAGTGGAGCGGGGAGTTTTAGGGAGCAGTTCTTC
TRBJ2-7	TRBV5-4	-	-	16	CASSFQQRGGNYEQYF	TGTGCCAGCAGCTTCCAACAAAGGGGGGGCAACTACGAGCAGTACTTC
TRBJ1-2	TRBV5-6	-	TRBD1	13	CASSFTGGYGYTF	TGTGCCAGCAGCTTCACAGGGGGCTATGGCTACACCTTC
TRBJ1-1	TRBV10-3	-	-	13	CAISERQNTEAFF	TGTGCCATCAGTGAGAGACAGAACACTGAAGCTTTCTTT
TRBJ2-3	TRBV5-1	-	-	15	CASSLGAFTQDTQYF	TGCGCCAGCAGCTTGGGGGCTTTCACCCAAGATACGCAGTATTTT
TRBJ2-2	TRBV4-1	-	-	15	CASSLVGGPIGELFF	TGCGCCAGCAGCCTAGTGGGGGGGCCGATCGGGGAGCTGTTTTTT
TRBJ2-5	TRBV7-9	-	-	17	CASSPRLYQGNQETQYF	TGTGCCAGCAGCCCACGCCTCTATCAGGGAAACCAAGAGACCCAGTACTTC
TRBJ2-3	TRBV7-9	-	-	15	CASSLGWGPTDTQYF	TGTGCCAGCAGCTTAGGGTGGGGGCCCACAGATACGCAGTATTTT
TRBJ2-7	TRBV7-7	few	TRBD1	15	CASSTGTGSSYEQYF	TGTGCTAGCAGCACTGGGACAGGGAGCTCCTACGAGCAGTACTTC
TRBJ1-5	TRBV7-2	-	TRBD1	14	CASSPRQGDQPQHF	TGTGCCAGCAGCCCTCGGCAGGGGGATCAGCCCCAGCATTTT
TRBJ1-3	TRBV19	once	-	18	CASSSRLAGNSPGNTIYF	TGTGCCAGTAGTTCCCGGCTGGCGGGGAATTCTCCTGGAAACACCATATATTTT
TRBJ1-4	TRBV27	-	-	13	CASSAGTLKKLFF	TGTGCCAGCAGTGCCGGGACACTGAAAAAACTGTTTTTT
TRBJ2-1	TRBV6-4	-	TRBD2	13	CASSTSGGNEQFF	TGTGCCAGCAGTACTAGCGGGGGCAATGAGCAGTTCTTC
TRBJ2-7	TRBV7-9	-	-	14	CASSFSKTTYEQYF	TGTGCCAGCAGCTTCTCTAAAACCACCTACGAGCAGTACTTC
TRBJ1-1	TRBV19	-	-	14	CASSMGQEDTEAFF	TGTGCCAGTAGTATGGGCCAGGAGGACACTGAAGCTTTCTTT
TRBJ2-1	TRBV28	-	TRBD2	15	CASSHGTSPYNEQFF	TGTGCCAGCAGTCACGGGACTAGCCCTTACAATGAGCAGTTCTTC
TRBJ1-5	TRBV13	-	TRBD1	15	CASSHGTGHNQPQHF	TGTGCCAGCAGCCACGGGACAGGGCATAATCAGCCCCAGCATTTT
TRBJ1-5	TRBV18	-	-	15	CASSPGGTSNQPQHF	TGTGCCAGCTCACCGGGGGGTACGAGCAATCAGCCCCAGCATTTT
TRBJ1-5	TRBV3-1/TRBV3-2	-	-	13	CASSQGRDQPQHF	TGTGCCAGCAGCCAAGGGAGGGATCAGCCCCAGCATTTT
TRBJ2-4	TRBV3-1/TRBV3-2	-	TRBD2	12	CASSPRGLARYF	TGTGCCAGCAGCCCTCGAGGACTAGCCCGGTACTTC
TRBJ1-1	TRBV9	-	-	14	CASSVDSGFTEAFF	TGTGCCAGCAGCGTAGACAGCGGGTTCACTGAAGCTTTCTTT
TRBJ2-3	TRBV24-1	-	-	16	CATSDQRRAGTDTQYF	TGTGCCACCAGTGATCAACGGCGCGCGGGCACAGATACGCAGTATTTT
TRBJ2-7	TRBV19	-	TRBD1	15	CASSVGQGAFYEQYF	TGTGCCAGTAGTGTGGGACAGGGGGCTTTCTACGAGCAGTACTTC
TRBJ2-7	TRBV7-3	-	-	16	CASSLPTGPGIDEQYF	TGTGCCAGCAGCTTACCAACGGGCCCCGGGATAGACGAGCAGTACTTC
TRBJ2-7	TRBV19	few	-	15	CASSSEQGIHYEQYF	TGTGCCAGTAGTTCCGAGCAGGGAATTCACTACGAGCAGTACTTC
TRBJ2-7	TRBV7-3	-	TRBD2	15	CASSSLAGGLGEQYF	TGTGCCAGCAGCTCACTAGCGGGGGGTTTGGGCGAGCAGTACTTC
TRBJ1-2	TRBV19	-	-	12	CASSMQGYGYTF	TGTGCCAGTAGTATGCAGGGGTATGGCTACACCTTC
TRBJ1-1	TRBV28	-	-	12	CASSLTRSTAFF	TGTGCCAGCAGTTTGACACGGTCAACAGCTTTCTTT
TRBJ2-1	TRBV7-3	-	-	13	CASSSSHNNEQFF	TGTGCCAGCAGCTCCTCCCACAACAATGAGCAGTTCTTC
TRBJ2-1	TRBV5-4	-	-	16	CASSLVKRELDNEQFF	TGTGCCAGCAGCTTAGTTAAACGGGAGCTAGATAATGAGCAGTTCTTC
TRBJ1-1	TRBV5-6	-	TRBD1	15	CASSPTGGENTEAFF	TGTGCCAGCAGCCCGACAGGGGGCGAGAACACTGAAGCTTTCTTT
TRBJ2-7	TRBV5-1	once	-	15	CASSLEGIVPYEQYF	TGCGCCAGCAGCTTGGAGGGGATAGTTCCCTACGAGCAGTACTTC
TRBJ1-5	TRBV2	-	TRBD1	15	CASSELGQRNQPQHF	TGTGCCAGCAGTGAACTGGGACAGCGCAATCAGCCCCAGCATTTT
TRBJ2-1	TRBV5-1	-	-	14	CATARQGPYNEQFF	TGCGCCACTGCGCGCCAGGGCCCCTACAATGAGCAGTTCTTC
TRBJ1-5	TRBV7-8	-	-	14	CASSFNRVGQPQHF	TGTGCCAGCAGCTTCAACAGGGTGGGGCAGCCCCAGCATTTT
TRBJ1-5	TRBV3-1/TRBV3-2	-	TRBD1	14	CASSSQGSNQPQHF	TGTGCCAGCAGCTCACAGGGGAGCAATCAGCCCCAGCATTTT
TRBJ2-1	TRBV29-1	-	-	13	CSVGIARYNEQFF	TGCAGCGTGGGAATAGCGCGCTACAATGAGCAGTTCTTC
TRBJ2-2	TRBV5-1	-	TRBD2	17	CASSLALAGENTGELFF	TGCGCCAGCAGCTTGGCTCTAGCGGGGGAGAACACCGGGGAGCTGTTTTTT
TRBJ2-3	TRBV5-6	once	-	15	CASSFVGTGTDTQYF	TGTGCCAGCAGCTTCGTGGGGACTGGCACAGATACGCAGTATTTT
TRBJ1-1	TRBV18	-	TRBD1	15	CASSPQTGGNTEAFF	TGTGCCAGCTCACCCCAGACAGGGGGTAACACTGAAGCTTTCTTT
TRBJ1-1	TRBV5-4	-	-	14	CASSPTPLIAEAFF	TGTGCCAGCAGCCCCACTCCCCTAATCGCTGAAGCTTTCTTT